Listed here is a single T cell receptor beta chain. The antigen is unknown. The PCR was carried out with 60 Vbeta primers and 13 Jbeta primers. As processed by the authors: An analysis performed later counted 74 million or so unique TCR beta chains (roughly 9.9 million of them shared). Assay: immunoSEQ multiplex PCR; the TCRdb copy retains only in-frame clones and omits some. That table is the source of V, J and clone size, and D and trimming were worked out from the DNA. Recorded here are 80,000 to 95,000 clones; the top ten clones represent 1.1%. The germline V and J ends were trimmed by 4 bases and 5 bases, with 17 bases remaining between them. The CDR3 consists of 15 residues. Germline V gene sequence: CDR1 SGHDN, CDR2 FVKESK. This sample is drawn from a study of cytomegalovirus exposure and HLA in healthy donors. Study outcomes and limitations: Sequences of the TCR beta chain were said to predict the HLA-A and HLA-B alleles of most subjects accurately. Within an earlier analysis, most TCR beta V segments proved productive either about 87% or about 30% of the time.

At sampling all donors were nominally healthy, likely with unrecorded immune exposures. The V gene is TRBV14, the J gene TRBJ1-1; weak D call: TRBD1 (5 bases). This receptor was taken from a woman in her twenties or thirties in good health and CMV-seronegative. Sample: PBMCs. The CDR3, as DNA: TGTGCCAGCAGCCCCTCGGCCGTGGGGGGGACTGAAGCTTTCTTT. Protein: CASSPSAVGGTEAFF.